This T cell receptor (beta chain) was identified during a study of cytomegalovirus exposure and HLA in healthy donors. Use of 60 Vbeta and 13 Jbeta primers characterized the PCR. Libraries were prepared by immunoSEQ multiplex PCR; TCRdb keeps only in-frame clonotypes and omits some of them. The table records 85,000 to 100,000 clones, almost 85% of them present only once. This TCR was recovered from a woman between 18 and 30 years old in good health and CMV-seropositive. The sequencing input was PBMCs.

The CDR3 loop is CASSWGASGSYEQYF. The CDR3 DNA sequence: TGTGCCAGCAGTTGGGGGGCTAGCGGGAGCTACGAGCAGTACTTC. The chain has TRBV28 and TRBJ2-7, with 10 bases lining up with TRBD2. V was pared by 4 bases and J by 3 bases, with 6 bases of the junction left unmatched. CDR3 length: 15 amino acids. The germline V gene encodes CDR1 MDHEN and CDR2 SYDVKM.